These 28 T cell receptor beta chains were all obtained from the same sample, sequenced in a study of T cells in Graves' hyperthyroidism and ophthalmopathy. Amplification targeted TCR beta CDR3 regions from RNA transcripts. In the first-round RT-PCR of the TCR CDR3, the HTBI primer set was used. Via MiXCR, TCRdb re-called the multiplex PCR reads, giving one row per CDR3 protein. Among about 420,000 distinct CDR3 sequences listed, roughly 15% were seen once. The material sequenced was blood. Source of these receptors: a woman between 18 and 29 years old with Graves' hyperthyroidism.

This clonotype was observed many times. The chain combines TRBV7-9 with TRBJ2-1; 8 bases agree with TRBD1. Germline values: CDR1 SEHNR, CDR2 FQNEAQ (reference sequence). This CDR3 has 12 residues. The V gene end was trimmed by 3 bases and the J gene end by 9 bases; junction bases not matched to a gene: 1. The CDR3 bases are TGTGCCAGCAGCTTCACAGGGGGTGAGCAGTTCTTC. Translation: CASSFTGGEQFF.

V is TRBV28 and J is TRBJ2-3, with 9 bases matching TRBD1. V was pared by 5 bases and J by 7 bases, with 7 bases of the junction left unmatched. The CDR3 loop spans 14 amino acids. Per the germline V gene, CDR1 is MDHEN and CDR2 is SYDVKM. DNA for the CDR3: TGTGCCAGCAGTCCCGGGACAGGGTGGTATACGCAGTATTTT. It yields the protein CASSPGTGWYTQYF.

This clonotype was counted ten times or more. The genes are TRBV27 and TRBJ2-4; D tentatively reads TRBD1 or TRBD2 (5 bases each). The CDR3 loop spans 15 amino acids. Germline V gene sequence: CDR1 MNHEY, CDR2 SMNVEV (reference sequence). V lost 6 bases to trimming and J lost 1 base, with 13 bases between them. CDR3 loop: CASSHPRGAKNIQYF. In DNA, the CDR3 is TGTGCCAGCAGCCACCCGAGGGGTGCCAAAAACATTCAGTACTTC.

The table lists this clonotype with a few counts. This sequence joins TRBV19 and TRBJ2-2, with D perhaps TRBD2 (6 bases). The V gene's germline CDR1 is LNHDA and CDR2 SQIVND (reference sequence). This CDR3 is 15 amino acids long. V lost 4 bases and J 6 bases, leaving 15 bases between the germline ends. CDR3 amino acids: CASSNPGEGSGELFF. The CDR3 DNA reads TGTGCCAGTAGTAACCCGGGGGAAGGTTCCGGGGAGCTGTTTTTT.

A few counts support this clonotype. The chain carries TRBV5-1 and TRBJ2-5, with no clear D. Germline-derived CDR1 and CDR2 are SGHRS and YFSETQ. V was pared by 4 bases and J by 5 bases, with 9 bases between. The CDR3 consists of 12 residues. The CDR3 loop reads CASSVNSETQYF. For the CDR3, the DNA is TGCGCCAGCAGCGTGAATTCGGAGACCCAGTACTTC.

This clonotype turned up a few times. This chain links TRBV12-3 or TRBV12-4 with TRBJ1-1; D call uncertain. Trimming stripped 4 bases from V and 3 bases from J, with 21 bases between. This CDR3 comprises 17 residues. This CDR3 reads CASSSTTLQNYDTEAFF. In nucleotides, the CDR3 is TGTGCCAGCAGTTCAACGACGCTACAAAACTATGACACTGAAGCTTTCTTT.

This clonotype was counted many times. The chain has TRBV9 and TRBJ2-7; 7 nucleotides agree with TRBD2. The ends lost 4 bases at V and 2 bases at J; junction bases unmatched: 12. The CDR3 sequence is 16 residues long. The germline CDR1 and CDR2 sequences are SGDLS and YYNGEE. CDR3 DNA sequence: TGTGCCAGCAGCTATAGCGCCCGAGCGGGAACCTACGAGCAGTACTTC. As protein: CASSYSARAGTYEQYF.

This clonotype was counted ten times or more. The rearrangement joins TRBV24-1 to TRBJ2-3, with 7 bases that match TRBD1. The CDR3 runs to 14 residues. Germline assignment: CDR1 KGHDR and CDR2 SFDVKD. After removal of 4 bases from V and 1 base from J, the junction contained 1 base not matched to a gene. The CDR3 protein is CATSETGGTDTQYF. The CDR3 region has the DNA TGTGCCACCAGTGAAACAGGGGGCACAGATACGCAGTATTTT.

There are many counts of this clonotype. The rearrangement joins TRBV11-2 to TRBJ2-2, with unresolved D. CDR1 and CDR2 from the germline V gene are SGHAT and FQNNGV. The CDR3 runs to 14 residues. Trimming stripped 2 bases from V and 1 base from J, with 5 bases between. The CDR3: CASSLILNTGELFF. The CDR3 bases are TGTGCCAGCAGCTTAATACTGAACACCGGGGAGCTGTTTTTT.

This clonotype has at least ten counts. The chain combines TRBV28 with TRBJ2-7, with D maybe TRBD2 (5 bases). V was pared by 3 bases and J by 6 bases, with 12 bases between. Per the germline V gene, CDR1 is MDHEN and CDR2 is SYDVKM. This CDR3 is 13 amino acids long. As DNA, the CDR3 is TGTGCCAGCAGTTTTTTCCCAGGAGGCGAGCAGTACTTC. This encodes CASSFFPGGEQYF.

This clonotype showed up many times. The chain combines TRBV30 with TRBJ2-5; 7 bases are shared with TRBD1. The V gene's germline CDR1 is GTSNPN and CDR2 SVGIG (reference sequence). There are 15 residues in the CDR3. The V segment lost 0 bases and the J segment 5 bases; nucleotides outside the gene matches: 9. The CDR3 loop reads CAWSVMAGRGETQYF. CDR3 in DNA: TGTGCCTGGAGTGTAATGGCGGGCAGGGGGGAGACCCAGTACTTC.

This clonotype was counted many times. The V call is TRBV7-2, the J call TRBJ2-3; D is perhaps TRBD1 (6 bases). Germline CDR1 reads SGHTA; CDR2 reads FQGNSA. V was shortened by 5 bases and J by 2 bases, with 20 bases between the two germline ends. The CDR3 spans 17 residues. CDR3 DNA: TGTGCCAGCAGCAGAAACAGGGCTCTGGTAGACACAGATACGCAGTATTTT. It codes for CASSRNRALVDTDTQYF.

This clonotype turned up a few times. The chain is built from TRBV6-2 or TRBV6-3 and TRBJ2-1; no clear D gene. The CDR3 extends over 16 amino acids. Trimming took 2 bases from V and 0 from J, leaving 11 bases between them. Germline V gene data show CDR1 as MNHEY and CDR2 as SVGEGT. CDR3 amino acids: CASSYTSPSSYNEQFF. CDR3 DNA: TGTGCCAGCAGTTACACTTCTCCGAGCTCCTACAATGAGCAGTTCTTC.

This chain connects TRBV5-1 to TRBJ2-5, with 8 bases matching TRBD1. Trimming at V came to 3 bases and at J to 0 bases, leaving 4 bases not matched to a gene. The length of the CDR3 is 15 residues. Germline V lookup: CDR1 SGHRS, CDR2 YFSETQ. The CDR3 DNA is TGCGCCAGCAGCTGGAAGACAGGGGACCAAGAGACCCAGTACTTC. It codes for CASSWKTGDQETQYF.

This clonotype occurred many times. This chain connects TRBV7-6 to TRBJ2-2; 11 bases are shared with TRBD2. The ends lost 6 bases at V and 4 bases at J; junction bases unmatched: 4. The CDR3 is 15 amino acids. CDR1 is SGHVS, CDR2 FNYEAQ, per germline. The CDR3 DNA is TGTGCCAGCAGTCAACTAGCGGGAGCCACCGGGGAGCTGTTTTTT. Amino acid sequence: CASSQLAGATGELFF.

This clonotype showed up many times. The CDR3 DNA is TGCAGTGCCCCGGGACCCCAGGGAGAGACCCAGTACTTC. Amino acid sequence: CSAPGPQGETQYF. This chain connects TRBV20-1 to TRBJ2-5; D may match TRBD1 or TRBD2 (5 bases each). Germline CDR1 reads DFQATT; CDR2 reads SNEGSKA (reference sequence). V was cut by 6 bases and J by 4 bases, with 15 bases left in between. The CDR3 contains 13 residues.

This clonotype was seen a few times. This rearrangement joins TRBV28 to TRBJ1-5, with D perhaps matching TRBD1 (6 bases). The CDR3 totals 15 residues. Trimming left V 2 bases short and J 2 bases short, with 10 bases between. CDR1 and CDR2 from the germline V gene are MDHEN and SYDVKM. The CDR3 reads CASSLQGQGNQPQHF. DNA of the CDR3: TGTGCCAGCAGTTTACAGGGGCAGGGCAATCAGCCCCAGCATTTT. The full variable domain, in which reference TRBV28 and TRBJ1-5 provide the parts outside the CDR3, is DVKVTQSSRYLVKRTGEKVFLECVQDMDHENMFWYRQDPGLGLRLIYFSYDVKMKEKGDIPEGYSVSREKKERFSLILESASTNQTSMYLCASSLQGQGNQPQHFGDGTRLSIL.

This clonotype was found many times. The chain uses TRBV3-1 and TRBJ2-7; D uncertain. V lost 1 base, J lost 5 bases, and 6 bases lay in between. CDR3 length: 12 amino acids. Germline V gene data show CDR1 as LGHDT and CDR2 as YNNKEL (reference sequence). CDR3 region: CASSQVRHEQYF. The CDR3 nucleotides are TGTGCCAGCAGCCAAGTTAGACACGAGCAGTACTTC.

This clonotype was picked up many times. V gene TRBV11-2 combines with J gene TRBJ2-1; D gene unclear. The V end lost 0 bases, the J end lost 3 bases, and 12 bases lay between the germline ends. CDR3 length: 16 amino acids. Germline V gene sequence: CDR1 SGHAT, CDR2 FQNNGV. The CDR3 reads CASSLDFRLNYNEQFF. Here the CDR3 DNA reads TGTGCCAGCAGCTTAGATTTTAGGCTAAACTACAATGAGCAGTTCTTC.

This clonotype was seen ten or more times. The rearrangement joins TRBV5-1 to TRBJ2-7; 8 positions match TRBD1. The CDR3 consists of 16 residues. The germline V gene has CDR1 SGHRS and CDR2 YFSETQ. V was clipped by 4 bases and J by 2 bases; unmatched bases: 11. In DNA form, the CDR3 reads TGCGCCAGCAGCCCCCACCCGACAGGGGCGGCCTACGAGCAGTACTTC. It is translated as CASSPHPTGAAYEQYF.

This clonotype has ten or more counts. This rearrangement joins TRBV13 to TRBJ2-1; 11 bases agree with TRBD2. This CDR3 is built from 16 residues. CDR1 PRHDT and CDR2 FYEKMQ come from the germline V gene (reference sequence). J was trimmed by 6 bases and V by 5 bases; bases with no gene match: 9. The CDR3 region is CASSPRGLAASNEQFF. Here the CDR3 DNA reads TGTGCCAGCAGCCCTAGGGGACTAGCGGCTAGCAATGAGCAGTTCTTC.

The CDR3 bases are TGTGCCAGCGGGGTCAACTCTGGAAACACCATATATTTT. Translating gives CASGVNSGNTIYF. The chain carries TRBV6-1 and TRBJ1-3, with D unresolved. The CDR3 is made up of 13 amino acids. Trimming removed 8 bases from V and 0 bases from J, with 8 bases in between. Germline assignment: CDR1 MNHNS and CDR2 SASEGT.

The J gene is TRBJ2-5, the V gene TRBV18; tentative D call: TRBD2 (5 bases). The germline V and J ends were trimmed by 5 bases and 5 bases, with 21 bases remaining between them. Germline lookup yields CDR1 KGHSH and CDR2 LQKENI. The CDR3 length is 16 residues. The chain's CDR3 is CASSSTDGAVLETQYF. The CDR3 region has the DNA TGTGCCAGCTCATCTACGGACGGAGCGGTCCTGGAGACCCAGTACTTC.

In its sample, this clonotype was seen many times. The chain links TRBV12-3 or TRBV12-4 to TRBJ2-5; D may be TRBD2 (6 bases). The CDR3 extends over 15 amino acids. V gave up 1 base and J gave up 1 base, with 10 bases separating them. The CDR3 reads CASSLGRGLQETQYF. CDR3 nucleotide sequence: TGTGCCAGCAGTTTAGGGAGGGGACTCCAAGAGACCCAGTACTTC.

This clonotype was seen many times. The chain recombines TRBV13 with TRBJ1-1, with unresolved D. V lost 2 bases and J lost 6, with 10 bases in between. The CDR3 totals 13 residues. Germline V CDR1 and CDR2: PRHDT, FYEKMQ (reference sequence). This CDR3 is CASSLFSKPEAFF. The DNA of the CDR3 is TGTGCCAGCAGCTTATTTAGCAAACCTGAAGCTTTCTTT.

This clonotype was counted only a few times. The rearrangement joins TRBV18 to TRBJ2-7, with D possibly being TRBD1 (5 bases). The V and J ends lost 3 bases and 2 bases respectively, with 11 bases between them. The CDR3 consists of 14 residues. The germline gives CDR1 KGHSH, CDR2 LQKENI. CDR3 region: CASSPRTLAYEQYF. CDR3 coding DNA: TGTGCCAGCTCACCCCGGACACTTGCCTACGAGCAGTACTTC.

There are a few counts of this clonotype. The J gene is TRBJ1-5, the V gene TRBV15, with D possibly being TRBD1 (6 bases). The CDR3 has 15 residues. Trimming left V 0 bases short and J 10 bases short, with 16 bases between. The V gene's germline CDR1 is LNHNV and CDR2 YYDKDF (reference sequence). CDR3: CATSRDRGGRIPQHF. The CDR3 DNA reads as TGTGCCACCAGCAGAGATAGGGGGGGCCGGATACCCCAGCATTTT.

This clonotype appeared many times. The rearrangement joins TRBV6-2 or TRBV6-3 to TRBJ2-5, with 12 bases identical to TRBD2. This CDR3 region has 15 residues. CDR1 is MNHEY, CDR2 SVGEGT, per germline. V shed 8 bases and J 5 bases; nucleotides not matched to a gene: 9. As DNA, the CDR3 is TGTGCCAGCGCAACTAGCGGGAGGAGAGGCGAGACCCAGTACTTC. Amino acids: CASATSGRRGETQYF.